The clone carrying this TCR beta chain was found many times. The antigen remains unidentified. TCRdb redid the calling of the 5' RACE reads with MiXCR, one entry per CDR3 protein. The table lists roughly 12,000 distinct CDR3 sequences, 13% to 15% of them singletons. This record comes from a study of spatial heterogeneity in lung cancer. The CDR3 loop spans 16 amino acids. V shed 3 bases and J shed 0 bases, with 15 bases lying between them. CDR1 DFQATT and CDR2 SNEGSKA come from the germline V gene (reference sequence). As to time point: sample taken at primary tumor resection. Whole RNA was taken from tumor, nontumor lung or frozen PBMC; it was then sequenced unsorted. The study, taken as a whole, reports: Mutation counts in tumors were tracked by counts of expanded intratumoral alpha and beta TCRs. Beta chains had 13% to 15% coverage of tumor T cells, and alpha chains had 6% to 7%.

The sequence derives from a male donor with early-stage non-small cell lung cancer. This specimen consisted of lung tumor tissue, obtained at surgery. The V gene is TRBV20-1, the J gene TRBJ2-1; D is uncertain. CDR3 region: CSASAEVPSSYNEQFF. As DNA, the CDR3 is TGCAGTGCTAGTGCCGAGGTCCCGAGCTCCTACAATGAGCAGTTCTTC.